These 23 T cell receptor beta chains were all obtained from the same sample, sequenced in a study of T-cell reconstitution after alpha-beta-depleted transplantation in children (dated by TCRdb to between 2015 and 2016). Library creation used PCR. Sequenced using an Illumina HiSeq 2500. To normalize quantification of the TCRbeta repertoire, the TCR libraries were built with molecular barcoding that relied on unique molecular identifiers. TCRdb's own reprocessing of the public reads used fastp at Q25 and MiXCR and kept productive beta chains. One record per CDR3 amino acid sequence lists the most common genes and DNA. The sample contains about 610,000 distinct CDR3 sequences, under 12% of them found a single time. The ten top clones hold roughly 3.9% of the sample. The sequences come from PBMCs from the stem cell graft donor, collected from the stem cell graft. These receptors originate from a human donor who donated a stem cell graft to a child with acute myeloid leukemia.

This clonotype was counted between two and nine times. The CDR3 bases are TGCAGCGCTAAGACTAGCGGTCGGAACGAGCAGTACTTC. It yields the protein CSAKTSGRNEQYF. This sequence joins TRBV29-1 and TRBJ2-7; 9 bases agree with TRBD2. J was trimmed by 5 bases and V by 7 bases; bases with no gene match: 9. Germline V CDR1 and CDR2: SQVTM, ANQGSEA. This CDR3 comprises 13 residues.

This rearrangement joins TRBV4-2 to TRBJ1-3, with TRBD1 as a possible D gene (5 bases). This CDR3 is 17 amino acids long. Germline CDR1 and CDR2: LGHNA and YNFKEQ. V lost 0 bases to trimming and J lost 4 bases, with 16 bases between them. In DNA form, the CDR3 reads TGTGCCAGCAGCCAAGAGGGAGGCAGGGCGAGAGGAAACACCATATATTTT. Its protein is CASSQEGGRARGNTIYF.

This clonotype was observed a handful of times. The chain recombines TRBV20-1 with TRBJ1-6; D is uncertain. From germline, CDR1 is DFQATT and CDR2 SNEGSKA (reference sequence). Trimming cost V 0 bases and J 8 bases, with 5 bases left between them. CDR3 size: 12 residues. This CDR3 reads CSARDADSPLHF. The CDR3 coding sequence is TGCAGTGCTAGAGATGCGGATTCACCCCTCCACTTT.

This clonotype was recorded many times. This chain connects TRBV27 to TRBJ2-1; 7 bases map to TRBD2. V dropped 5 bases and J dropped 8; count of bases not matched to a gene: 9. The CDR3 runs 14 residues. Germline loops: CDR1 MNHEY, CDR2 SMNVEV (reference sequence). Here the CDR3 DNA reads TGTGCCAGCAGTCTTGGGACTAAGAACGATGAGCAGTTCTTC. This codes for CASSLGTKNDEQFF.

This clonotype was seen only a few times. The chain uses TRBV19 and TRBJ1-5, with TRBD1 identical over 7 bases. The CDR3 is 15 amino acids. Germline CDR1 and CDR2: LNHDA and SQIVND (reference sequence). V was clipped by 5 bases and J by 0 bases; unmatched bases: 4. This CDR3 reads CASSPGDSSNQPQHF. CDR3 nucleotide sequence: TGTGCCAGTAGTCCTGGGGACAGTAGCAATCAGCCCCAGCATTTT. The entire variable domain, with the rest obtained from reference TRBV19 and TRBJ1-5, is as follows: DGGITQSPKYLFRKEGQNVTLSCEQNLNHDAMYWYRQDPGQGLRLIYYSQIVNDFQKGDIAEGYSVSREKKESFPLTVTSAQKNPTAFYLCASSPGDSSNQPQHFGDGTRLSIL.

Many counts were recorded for this clonotype. The gene calls are TRBV21-1 and TRBJ2-7; the table's D call TRBD2 went unverified against the DNA. TRBV21-1 is recorded as a pseudogene. The CDR3 loop spans 16 amino acids. CDR3 sequence (DNA): TGTGCCAGCACCAATGAGGGACTAGCGGGGACCTACGAGCAGTACTTC. This codes for CASTNEGLAGTYEQYF.

In its sample, this clonotype was seen a few times. The chain couples TRBV27 to TRBJ2-3, with 9 positions matching TRBD2. J lost 14 bases, V lost 4 bases, and 13 bases had no gene match. There are 14 residues in the CDR3. Germline values: CDR1 MNHEY, CDR2 SMNVEV (reference sequence). The CDR3 DNA sequence: TGTGCCAGCAGTTCCGACTCACTAGCGGGTCGCGTGTATTTT. It is translated as CASSSDSLAGRVYF.

This clonotype was seen repeatedly, ten times or more. The chain uses TRBV12-3 or TRBV12-4 and TRBJ1-1; D perhaps matches TRBD1 (5 bases). With 4 bases removed from V and 2 bases from J, the gap between germline ends came to 14 bases. This CDR3 is built from 15 residues. For the CDR3, the DNA is TGTGCCAGCAGTTCGGTGACAGCCTTAAACACTGAAGCTTTCTTT. Its protein product is CASSSVTALNTEAFF.

This clonotype was counted a few times. V usage is TRBV5-1 and J usage is TRBJ1-1; a weak D match, TRBD1 (6 bases). Germline values: CDR1 SGHRS, CDR2 YFSETQ. CDR3 length equals 16 residues. V gave up 2 bases and J gave up 0 bases, with 14 bases separating them. The CDR3 is CASSFGTGRMNTEAFF. The CDR3 coding sequence is TGCGCCAGCAGCTTTGGCACAGGGAGGATGAACACTGAAGCTTTCTTT. Based on the CDR3 plus reference TRBV5-1 and TRBJ1-1, the full variable domain is KAGVTQTPRYLIKTRGQQVTLSCSPISGHRSVSWYQQTPGQGLQFLFEYFSETQRNKGNFPGRFSGRQFSNSRSEMNVSTLELGDSALYLCASSFGTGRMNTEAFFGQGTRLTVV.

DNA for the CDR3: TGCGCCAGCAGCTTGGGGCAGTCCAATAGCAATCAGCCCCAGCATTTT. It yields the protein CASSLGQSNSNQPQHF. This chain links TRBV5-1 with TRBJ1-5; D remains ambiguous. This CDR3 has 16 amino acids. In germline, CDR1 is SGHRS, CDR2 YFSETQ. Between the trimmed V and J ends, which lost 0 bases and 0 bases, there was a span of 10 bases.

This clonotype was detected ten times or more. The V and J genes are TRBV12-3 or TRBV12-4 and TRBJ1-5; 7 bases agree with TRBD1. This CDR3 spans 13 amino acids. V lost 3 bases, J lost 7 bases, and 3 bases stayed unmatched. CDR3 nucleotide sequence: TGTGCCAGCAGTTTGGTAGGGGGCCAGCCCCAGCATTTT. Its translation is CASSLVGGQPQHF.

This clonotype was observed a few times. The V gene is TRBV12-5, the J gene TRBJ2-3, with 7 bases matching TRBD2. This CDR3 has 12 amino acids. Germline CDR1 reads LGHNT; CDR2 reads FRNRAP. Trimming cost V 6 bases and J 8 bases; bases outside gene matches: 5. CDR3 in DNA: TGTGCTAGTGGGCGGGACTACTCTACGCAGTATTTT. This codes for CASGRDYSTQYF.

The DNA for the CDR3 is TGTGCCAGCGGCCGGGACAGACTTATTTACGAGCAGTACTTC. This translates into CASGRDRLIYEQYF. This rearrangement joins TRBV7-2 to TRBJ2-7, with 7 bases aligning to TRBD1. The CDR3 sequence is 14 residues long. With V trimmed by 8 bases and J by 4 bases, 11 bases remained unmatched. Germline values: CDR1 SGHTA, CDR2 FQGNSA.

This clonotype has a handful of counts. The chain couples TRBV6-2 or TRBV6-3 to TRBJ2-7, with 8 bases identical to TRBD1. V dropped 6 bases and J dropped 2; count of bases not matched to a gene: 9. The length of the CDR3 is 15 residues. Germline V CDR1 and CDR2: MNHEY, SVGEGT. The CDR3 nucleotides are TGTGCCAGCAGGCCCCGGGACAGGCCAGCCTACGAGCAGTACTTC. Translated: CASRPRDRPAYEQYF.

This clonotype was detected many times. The chain joins TRBV28 to TRBJ1-5; D gene unclear. The germline V gene has CDR1 MDHEN and CDR2 SYDVKM. Trimming pared 4 bases from V and 6 bases from J, leaving 7 bases between. The CDR3 contains 12 residues. The CDR3 reads CASSSGGQPQHF. CDR3 coding DNA: TGTGCCAGCAGTTCGGGCGGTCAGCCCCAGCATTTT.

This clonotype was seen a few times. J is TRBJ1-2 and V is TRBV27; D perhaps matches TRBD1 (6 bases). Looked up from germline, CDR1 is MNHEY and CDR2 is SMNVEV (reference sequence). Trimming cost V 8 bases and J 4 bases, with 29 bases left between them. The CDR3 loop spans 18 amino acids. The CDR3 here is CASAPRGASGHTVYGYTF. Here the CDR3 DNA reads TGTGCCAGCGCGCCAAGGGGAGCGTCGGGACATACGGTCTATGGCTACACCTTC.

This clonotype was recorded a few times. J is TRBJ2-1 and V is TRBV27; TRBD2 is a possible D gene (6 bases). The CDR3 loop spans 12 amino acids. The V and J ends lost 10 bases and 7 bases respectively, with 14 bases between them. In germline, CDR1 is MNHEY, CDR2 SMNVEV (reference sequence). The CDR3 DNA is TGTGCCACAACCGGGACTCTTAATGAGCAGTTCTTC. This encodes CATTGTLNEQFF.

This chain connects TRBV28 to TRBJ2-5, with 9 bases fitting TRBD1. The CDR3 contains 14 residues. Germline V gene data show CDR1 as MDHEN and CDR2 as SYDVKM. J lost 5 bases, V lost 5 bases, and 6 bases had no gene match. The CDR3 DNA reads as TGTGCCAGCAGTCAGACAGGGGGTGATGAGACCCAGTACTTC. Amino acid sequence: CASSQTGGDETQYF.

The chain joins TRBV7-2 to TRBJ2-2; D perhaps matches TRBD2 (6 bases). V dropped 7 bases and J dropped 3 bases, with 12 bases sitting between them. This CDR3 region has 14 residues. In germline, CDR1 is SGHTA, CDR2 FQGNSA. The CDR3 nucleotides read TGTGCCAGCACCAGGGACTCCCACACCGGGGAGCTGTTTTTT. This codes for CASTRDSHTGELFF.

The chain couples TRBV12-3 or TRBV12-4 to TRBJ1-4; no reliable D call. V lost 6 bases to trimming and J lost 10 bases, with 15 bases between them. The CDR3 sequence is 13 residues long. CDR3 sequence (DNA): TGTGCCAGCAGCCTGGGAGGGTCGCGAAAACTGTTTTTT. This codes for CASSLGGSRKLFF.

This clonotype was seen only a few times. The chain recombines TRBV12-3 or TRBV12-4 with TRBJ2-1, with TRBD2 as a possible D gene (5 bases). The V end lost 0 bases, the J end lost 9 bases, and 12 bases lay between the germline ends. This CDR3 is 14 amino acids long. The CDR3 sequence is CASSLAGLTSEQFF. The CDR3 nucleotides are TGTGCCAGCAGTTTAGCGGGCCTTACTAGTGAGCAGTTCTTC.

This clonotype was counted a few times. V usage is TRBV4-3 and J usage is TRBJ2-3; D gene ambiguous. The germline V and J ends were trimmed by 8 bases and 2 bases, with 14 bases remaining between them. Germline CDR1 reads LGHNA; CDR2 reads YSLEER. The CDR3 covers 14 residues. The CDR3 sequence: CASWALGDTDTQYF. The CDR3 DNA reads as TGCGCCAGCTGGGCCTTAGGTGACACAGATACGCAGTATTTT.

This clonotype was detected only once. This CDR3 is CSAKDINGYTF. CDR3 in DNA: TGCAGTGCTAAGGACATCAATGGCTACACCTTC. V is TRBV20-1 and J is TRBJ1-2, with D perhaps TRBD1 (5 bases). CDR3 length: 11 amino acids. The germline CDR1 and CDR2 sequences are DFQATT and SNEGSKA (reference sequence). Deletions cut 4 bases from V and 6 bases from J, with 9 bases between.